This T cell receptor beta chain came from a study of shared clonotypes between healthy human individuals. For every subset, genomic DNA was evenly distributed across several immunoSEQ plates. The table came from immunoSEQ multiplex PCR; TCRdb's copy has only in-frame clones and leaves some out. This table has millions of clones, about 95% appearing once. Cells designated naive CD8 were CD45RO-negative and were positively selected for CCR7, with terminally differentiated effector memory CD45RA+ cells excluded. Points from the study as a whole: Sharing across a few donors was seen in 4% to 5.5% of naive CD4 clonotypes.

Notes on this clone: The antigen is unknown.

This sequence originates from a man younger than 30 in good health. The sample comprised naive CD8+ T cells sorted from blood.

This CDR3 reads CASSVTAGGETQYF. In nucleotides, the CDR3 is TGTGCCAGCAGCGTAACAGCGGGAGGGGAGACCCAGTACTTC. The V gene is TRBV9, the J gene TRBJ2-5; 10 nucleotides agree with TRBD2. The germline gives CDR1 SGDLS, CDR2 YYNGEE. This CDR3 is 14 amino acids long. With V trimmed by 1 base and J by 5 bases, 2 bases remained unmatched.